These T cell receptor beta chains were read from a single sample in a study of human T cells and chemical hapten exposure. TCRdb used MiXCR to reprocess the RACE reads, holding one entry per CDR3 protein. The data show roughly 200,000 distinct CDR3 sequences, around 25% seen once. The sample here was whole blood, taken in connection with sensitization to the hapten diphenylcyclopropenone (DPC). These TCRs come from a woman aged 40 to 49 with alopecia areata. Some clones in this sample may be carry-over from other donors' samples. CDR3s include the opening cysteine and the closing phenylalanine or tryptophan. A D gene is named only where the DNA matches it firmly. Expanded clones are given a class, and other clones once, few, many or no size at all.

-	TRBV29-1	TRBJ2-1	-	CSVAGVIYNEQFF	TGCAGCGTTGCGGGAGTTATCTACAATGAGCAGTTCTTC
TRBD2	TRBV7-6	TRBJ2-3	-	CASSFEAGEGDTQYF	TGTGCCAGCAGCTTCGAGGCGGGAGAAGGAGATACGCAGTATTTT
-	TRBV20-1	TRBJ2-2	-	CSARAGTYTGELFF	TGCAGTGCTCGAGCTGGGACATACACCGGGGAGCTGTTTTTT
-	TRBV7-2	TRBJ2-7	-	CASSLLAVYEQYF	TGTGCCAGCAGCTTACTCGCAGTCTACGAGCAGTACTTC
-	TRBV4-3	TRBJ2-3	-	CASSHGGSPDTQYF	TGCGCCAGCAGCCACGGGGGATCCCCAGATACGCAGTATTTT
-	TRBV11-2	TRBJ1-1	-	CASSPVNTEAFF	TGTGCCAGCAGCCCGGTGAACACTGAAGCTTTCTTT
-	TRBV9	TRBJ2-6	few	CASSVQVALGGANVLTF	TGTGCCAGCAGCGTACAGGTAGCCCTTGGGGGGGCCAACGTCCTGACTTTC
TRBD1	TRBV12-3/TRBV12-4	TRBJ2-7	-	CASSSTGTSNEQYF	TGTGCCAGCAGTTCGACAGGGACATCGAACGAGCAGTACTTC
-	TRBV7-2	TRBJ2-3	-	CASSLERITDTQYF	TGTGCCAGCAGCTTAGAGCGTATCACAGATACGCAGTATTTT
-	TRBV27	TRBJ2-1	-	CASSLWSQGEQFF	TGTGCCAGCAGTTTATGGTCACAAGGTGAGCAGTTCTTC
-	TRBV7-2	TRBJ1-1	few	CASSSREGPTEAFF	TGTGCCAGCAGCTCTCGTGAGGGGCCCACTGAAGCTTTCTTT
-	TRBV29-1	TRBJ1-2	few	CSIGSGYEGYTF	TGCAGTATTGGGTCCGGTTATGAAGGCTACACCTTC
TRBD1	TRBV11-2	TRBJ2-4	-	CASSPTGTGGRYF	TGTGCCAGCAGTCCGACCGGGACAGGGGGTCGGTACTTC
-	TRBV20-1	TRBJ2-1	many	CSATRGGPYNEQFF	TGCAGTGCTACCCGAGGGGGACCCTACAATGAGCAGTTCTTC
-	TRBV6-5	TRBJ2-1	few	CASTEGTEQFF	TGTGCCAGCACCGAGGGGACAGAGCAGTTCTTC
TRBD2	TRBV9	TRBJ2-3	few	CASSEQLAGADTQYF	TGTGCCAGCAGCGAGCAACTAGCGGGAGCGGATACGCAGTATTTT
-	TRBV28	TRBJ2-1	many	CASSLAGTGYNEQFF	TGTGCCAGCAGTTTGGCAGGGACCGGGTACAATGAGCAGTTCTTC
-	TRBV5-1	TRBJ2-2	-	CASSPEGSTGELFF	TGCGCCAGCAGCCCCGAGGGAAGCACCGGGGAGCTGTTTTTT
-	TRBV2	TRBJ1-1	few	CASRFDGMNTEAFF	TGTGCCAGCCGATTTGACGGCATGAACACTGAAGCTTTCTTT
-	TRBV3-1	TRBJ1-3	few	CASSQASGFTGNTIYF	TGTGCCAGCAGCCAAGCCTCAGGGTTTACTGGAAACACCATATATTTT
-	TRBV28	TRBJ1-4	many	CASSEGTAGPEKLFF	TGTGCCAGCAGTGAAGGGACTGCCGGTCCTGAAAAACTGTTTTTT
TRBD2	TRBV5-4	TRBJ2-1	-	CASSLMGLWSSYNEQFF	TGTGCCAGCAGCTTGATGGGACTATGGAGCTCCTACAATGAGCAGTTCTTC
-	TRBV7-2	TRBJ2-7	-	CASSSAGQLVYEQYF	TGTGCCAGCAGCTCGGCGGGCCAACTAGTCTACGAGCAGTACTTC
TRBD2	TRBV28	TRBJ2-5	few	CASSHGLAGERRGETQYF	TGTGCCAGCAGTCACGGACTAGCGGGAGAGAGAAGAGGCGAGACCCAGTACTTC
-	TRBV6-1	TRBJ1-6	few	CASGAGDSPLHF	TGTGCCAGCGGGGCAGGGGATTCACCCCTCCACTTT
-	TRBV28	TRBJ2-1	few	CASSSYPGIRPVNEQFF	TGTGCCAGCAGCTCCTATCCGGGGATACGACCTGTCAATGAGCAGTTCTTC
TRBD1	TRBV20-1	TRBJ2-7	few	CSARSSRDSYEQYF	TGCAGTGCTAGATCATCCCGGGACAGCTACGAGCAGTACTTC
TRBD2	TRBV27	TRBJ2-3	-	CASRLGGRAADTQYF	TGTGCCAGCAGGCTCGGCGGGAGGGCCGCAGATACGCAGTATTTT
-	TRBV5-6	TRBJ2-1	few	CASSPGHITTYNEQFF	TGTGCCAGCAGCCCGGGGCATATAACGACCTACAATGAGCAGTTCTTC
-	TRBV7-8	TRBJ2-1	-	CASSLGFGGNEQFF	TGTGCCAGCAGCTTAGGATTTGGGGGGAATGAGCAGTTCTTC
-	TRBV29-1	TRBJ1-1	-	CSVWTENRDTEAFF	TGCAGCGTTTGGACAGAGAATAGGGACACTGAAGCTTTCTTT
-	TRBV14	TRBJ2-1	-	CASSRFRGTGSEQFF	TGTGCCAGCAGCCGATTCCGCGGGACGGGGAGTGAGCAGTTCTTC
-	TRBV7-2	TRBJ2-3	few	CASSFRRHTGDTQYF	TGTGCCAGCAGCTTCCGCCGCCATACTGGAGATACGCAGTATTTT
-	TRBV7-2	TRBJ2-7	-	CASSLVGNGVTYEQYF	TGTGCCAGCAGCTTAGTGGGGAACGGAGTAACCTACGAGCAGTACTTC
-	TRBV13	TRBJ2-1	-	CASSLGGTEQFF	TGTGCCAGCAGCTTAGGGGGCACTGAGCAGTTCTTC
-	TRBV20-1	TRBJ1-1	many	CSASGQANTEAFF	TGCAGTGCTTCCGGTCAGGCGAACACTGAAGCTTTCTTT
TRBD2	TRBV10-3	TRBJ2-5	-	CAISFPGLEGKETQYF	TGTGCCATCAGCTTCCCGGGACTAGAGGGGAAAGAGACCCAGTACTTC
-	TRBV5-1	TRBJ1-4	-	CASSSEGLNREIRGKLFF	TGCGCCAGCAGCTCGGAGGGCCTAAACAGGGAAATTCGTGGAAAACTGTTTTTT
TRBD2	TRBV7-2	TRBJ2-1	-	CASSLVAGVLDEQFF	TGTGCCAGCAGCTTAGTAGCGGGAGTTCTCGATGAGCAGTTCTTC
TRBD1	TRBV29-1	TRBJ1-6	few	CSVGTGNNSPLHF	TGCAGCGTTGGGACAGGGAATAATTCACCCCTCCACTTT